The 5 T cell receptor beta chains in this list originate from one sample, sequenced in a study of cytomegalovirus exposure and HLA in healthy donors. It was with 60 Vbeta and 13 Jbeta primers that the PCR ran. The method was immunoSEQ multiplex PCR; TCRdb's version includes in-frame clones alone and lacks a portion of them. This table holds roughly 51,000 clones. Input material: PBMCs. The receptors were sampled from a woman aged 45-65 years in good health and CMV-seropositive.

The rearrangement joins TRBV6-5 to TRBJ2-1, with 7 positions matching TRBD1. The J segment lost 5 bases and the V segment lost 2 bases, leaving 6 bases of the junction unmatched. CDR3 length: 15 residues. Germline values: CDR1 MNHEY, CDR2 SVGAGI. CDR3 loop: CASSYDRAINNEQFF. Written as DNA, the CDR3 is TGTGCCAGCAGTTACGACAGGGCGATCAACAATGAGCAGTTCTTC.

V and J are TRBV7-9 and TRBJ1-4; D gene uncertain. Trimming shortened V by 4 bases and J by 7 bases, and 19 bases separated the two germline ends. CDR1 is SEHNR and CDR2 is FQNEAQ in the germline V gene (reference sequence). The CDR3 totals 16 residues. The CDR3 sequence is CASSSLGGRLGEKLFF. The CDR3 coding sequence is TGTGCCAGCAGCTCCCTAGGTGGGAGGTTGGGTGAAAAACTGTTTTTT.

The gene calls are TRBV6-1 and TRBJ1-1; a weak D match, TRBD1 (6 bases). Germline CDR1 is MNHNS and CDR2 is SASEGT. V lost 3 bases and J lost 1, with 9 bases in between. The CDR3 length is 14 residues. The CDR3 nucleotides are TGTGCCAGCAGTGAGAACAGGGCGAACACTGAAGCTTTCTTT. This translates into CASSENRANTEAFF.

CDR3 in DNA: TGTGCCAGCGGGCCCTACAATGAGCAGTTCTTC. This encodes CASGPYNEQFF. This chain connects TRBV6-6 to TRBJ2-1; D remains ambiguous. This CDR3 has 11 amino acids. CDR1 and CDR2 (germline): MNHNY, SVGAGI (reference sequence). The ends were cut back, 8 bases at V and 2 bases at J, with 4 bases in the middle.

The chain links TRBV28 to TRBJ2-7; tentatively, D is TRBD2 (5 bases). The CDR3 is 14 residues long. Trimming shortened V by 8 bases and J by 4 bases, and 18 bases separated the two germline ends. From germline, CDR1 is MDHEN and CDR2 SYDVKM. The CDR3 here is CASRRGGSGYEQYF. CDR3 DNA sequence: TGTGCCAGCCGACGGGGTGGGAGTGGGTACGAGCAGTACTTC.